The rows below give T cell receptor beta chains drawn from one sample of a study of technical replicates of blood from several donors. Some clones are missing from TCRdb's copy, which holds only in-frame ones; the method was immunoSEQ multiplex PCR. The data contain fewer than 80,000 clones, about 90% of them seen just once; the ten biggest clones take up 4.8%. Sequenced: PBMCs. Receptors originate from a human donor in good health. Some clones in this sample may be carry-over from other donors' samples. Both conserved end residues are part of each CDR3.

j_call | v_call | cdr3_aa
TRBJ1-1 | TRBV7-9 | CASSLLADTEAFF
TRBJ1-4 | TRBV4-3 | CASSQELPGQGAKLFF
TRBJ1-2 | TRBV5-4 | CASSYRTGEVGGYTF
TRBJ2-3 | TRBV5-6 | CASSRDRGNIADTQYF
TRBJ2-1 | TRBV2 | CASKGAGEREQFF
TRBJ1-6 | TRBV9 | CASSTYRNSPLHF
TRBJ2-7 | TRBV30 | CAWSWGTHEQYF
TRBJ2-6 | TRBV9 | CASSTGLAGGSGANVLTF
TRBJ1-1 | TRBV5-1 | CASSPQAGMNTEAFF
TRBJ2-7 | TRBV11-1 | CASSLDRDRDVEQYF
TRBJ2-3 | TRBV4-2 | CASSQDKASGPDTQYF
TRBJ1-2 | TRBV9 | CASSPGRYGYTF
TRBJ2-7 | TRBV7-5 | CVRSLRGMYEQYF
TRBJ2-7 | TRBV30 | CAWSVLGYEQYF
TRBJ2-3 | TRBV7-8 | CASNARGQGVHTQYF
TRBJ2-3 | TRBV4-1 | CASRSLGQGTDTQYF
TRBJ2-5 | TRBV4-3 | CASSLTSGKETQYF
TRBJ1-3 | TRBV5-1 | CASSLADSSGNTIYF
TRBJ1-2 | TRBV6-5 | CASRQGAVHYGYTF
TRBJ2-1 | TRBV18 | CASSPLDRYNEQFF
TRBJ2-1 | TRBV5-1 | CASSLALIAGHEQFF
TRBJ2-1 | TRBV5-1 | CASSGSGGYNEQFF
TRBJ1-1 | TRBV7-9 | CASSPVLEAFF
TRBJ2-5 | TRBV10-3 | CAISGVEETQYF
TRBJ2-3 | TRBV9 | CASSLSGTRGDTQYF
TRBJ2-7 | TRBV6-1 | CASSEIGTGGYDEQYF
TRBJ2-1 | TRBV9 | CASSPRPPSGGYNEQFF
TRBJ2-6 | TRBV5-1 | CASSPIPTGGANVLTF
TRBJ1-4 | TRBV5-1 | CASSIRGGGATNEKLFF
TRBJ2-2 | TRBV19 | CATLNQINTGELFF
TRBJ1-6 | TRBV6-5 | CASSSTERSPLHF
TRBJ2-6 | TRBV4-3 | CASSQDRGHYGANVLTF
TRBJ2-6 | TRBV30 | CAWISGANVLTF
TRBJ2-6 | TRBV7-3 | CASSPQGTSSGANVLTF
TRBJ2-1 | TRBV7-2 | CASSLDRGGYNEQFF
TRBJ2-7 | TRBV4-3 | CASSQEDRGRSYEQYF
TRBJ2-7 | TRBV9 | CASSSGQGRYEQYF
TRBJ2-3 | TRBV7-3 | CASSRSSRDTQYF
TRBJ1-5 | TRBV27 | CASSFRGNSNQPQHF